These T cell receptor beta chains were read from a single sample in a study of neurological immune-mediated disorders. One entry per CDR3 protein results from TCRdb running MiXCR on the 5' RACE reads. The table records tens of thousands of distinct CDR3 sequences, about 3.7% of them present only once. Sequencing used PBMCs. The receptor source for this set is a man aged 55-75 years with multiple sclerosis. CDR3s include the opening cysteine and the closing phenylalanine or tryptophan. The order of the fields is CDR3 protein, CDR3 DNA, V gene, clone size, J gene, D gene. The D gene is left open where the match is weak. Clone size is shown for a subset of rows, as once, few, many or a class of expanded clone.

CDR3 protein: CASSPTGWGTEAFF; CDR3 DNA: TGTGCCAGCAGCCCCACAGGGTGGGGCACTGAAGCTTTCTTT; V gene: TRBV7-3; clone size: many; J gene: TRBJ1-1; D gene: NA
CDR3 protein: CASSSSGASYEQYF; CDR3 DNA: TGCGCCAGCAGCTCTAGCGGGGCGTCCTACGAGCAGTACTTC; V gene: TRBV5-1; clone size: many; J gene: TRBJ2-7; D gene: TRBD2
CDR3 protein: CASSLDRGADTQYF; CDR3 DNA: TGTGCCAGCAGCTTAGATCGGGGCGCAGATACGCAGTATTTT; V gene: TRBV7-2; clone size: many; J gene: TRBJ2-3; D gene: NA
CDR3 protein: CASKDSGDSTLNF; CDR3 DNA: TGCGCCAGCAAGGACTCAGGGGATTCAACCCTCAACTTT; V gene: TRBV10-2; clone size: NA; J gene: TRBJ1-6; D gene: NA
CDR3 protein: CSSRIGPEAFF; CDR3 DNA: TGCAGCTCCCGGATCGGGCCTGAAGCTTTCTTT; V gene: TRBV29-1; clone size: many; J gene: TRBJ1-1; D gene: NA
CDR3 protein: CASKRTGAYEQYF; CDR3 DNA: TGCGCCAGTAAAAGGACAGGGGCCTACGAGCAGTACTTC; V gene: TRBV5-1; clone size: many; J gene: TRBJ2-7; D gene: TRBD1
CDR3 protein: CSAGRGFGKNIQYF; CDR3 DNA: TGCAGTGCAGGGAGGGGATTCGGCAAAAACATTCAGTACTTC; V gene: TRBV20-1; clone size: many; J gene: TRBJ2-4; D gene: TRBD2
CDR3 protein: CASSPSRNYGYTF; CDR3 DNA: TGTGCCAGCAGCCCGTCCCGGAACTATGGCTACACCTTC; V gene: TRBV14; clone size: many; J gene: TRBJ1-2; D gene: NA
CDR3 protein: CASSLRGVFSNQPQHF; CDR3 DNA: TGTGCCAGCAGTTTACGGGGGGTCTTCTCCAATCAGCCCCAGCATTTT; V gene: TRBV27; clone size: many; J gene: TRBJ1-5; D gene: NA
CDR3 protein: CASSHSGDYEQYF; CDR3 DNA: TGTGCCAGCAGCCATAGCGGAGACTACGAGCAGTACTTC; V gene: TRBV14; clone size: many; J gene: TRBJ2-7; D gene: NA
CDR3 protein: CSARDQGAWTGELFF; CDR3 DNA: TGCAGTGCTAGAGATCAGGGGGCTTGGACCGGGGAGCTGTTTTTT; V gene: TRBV20-1; clone size: NA; J gene: TRBJ2-2; D gene: TRBD1
CDR3 protein: CASTTAGSSYNEQFF; CDR3 DNA: TGTGCCAGCACCACAGCGGGAAGCTCCTACAATGAGCAGTTCTTC; V gene: TRBV27; clone size: NA; J gene: TRBJ2-1; D gene: TRBD2
CDR3 protein: CASSFRRGLRDNEQFF; CDR3 DNA: TGCGCCAGCAGCTTTCGCCGGGGCCTCCGAGACAATGAGCAGTTCTTC; V gene: TRBV5-1; clone size: many; J gene: TRBJ2-1; D gene: NA
CDR3 protein: CASSLGLAHNEQFF; CDR3 DNA: TGCGCCAGCAGCTTGGGTCTAGCGCACAATGAGCAGTTCTTC; V gene: TRBV5-1; clone size: many; J gene: TRBJ2-1; D gene: NA
CDR3 protein: CASSPKYNEQFF; CDR3 DNA: TGTGCCAGCAGCCCGAAGTACAATGAGCAGTTCTTC; V gene: TRBV14; clone size: many; J gene: TRBJ2-1; D gene: NA
CDR3 protein: CASSLEGGRIRDTQYF; CDR3 DNA: TGCGCCAGCAGCTTGGAAGGCGGGAGAATCAGGGATACGCAGTATTTT; V gene: TRBV5-1; clone size: many; J gene: TRBJ2-3; D gene: TRBD2
CDR3 protein: CASSPLLRAPLQETQYF; CDR3 DNA: TGTGCCAGCAGCCCCCTTTTAAGGGCCCCTTTACAAGAGACCCAGTACTTC; V gene: TRBV7-2; clone size: many; J gene: TRBJ2-5; D gene: NA
CDR3 protein: CASRGQGARGYGYTF; CDR3 DNA: TGTGCCAGCAGGGGTCAGGGGGCTCGGGGCTATGGCTACACCTTC; V gene: TRBV2; clone size: few; J gene: TRBJ1-2; D gene: TRBD1
CDR3 protein: CAISEGDRQFF; CDR3 DNA: TGTGCCATCAGTGAGGGGGACAGGCAATTCTTT; V gene: TRBV10-3; clone size: many; J gene: TRBJ1-1; D gene: TRBD1
CDR3 protein: CSARRQGAHEQYF; CDR3 DNA: TGCAGTGCTAGAAGACAGGGGGCCCACGAGCAGTACTTC; V gene: TRBV20-1; clone size: many; J gene: TRBJ2-7; D gene: TRBD1
CDR3 protein: CSARESPHPTDTQYF; CDR3 DNA: TGCAGTGCTAGAGAGAGTCCCCACCCCACAGATACGCAGTATTTT; V gene: TRBV20-1; clone size: many; J gene: TRBJ2-3; D gene: NA
CDR3 protein: CSAQGGQVQLATRGGSYNEQFF; CDR3 DNA: TGCAGTGCCCAGGGGGGGCAGGTTCAACTAGCGACGAGGGGGGGCTCCTACAATGAGCAGTTCTTC; V gene: TRBV20-1; clone size: many; J gene: TRBJ2-1; D gene: NA
CDR3 protein: CSADRPTGNTEAFF; CDR3 DNA: TGCAGTGCGGACAGGCCAACCGGGAACACTGAAGCTTTCTTT; V gene: TRBV20-1; clone size: NA; J gene: TRBJ1-1; D gene: TRBD1
CDR3 protein: CASSEVAGGTSSYNEQFF; CDR3 DNA: TGTGCCAGCAGTGAGGTAGCGGGGGGAACCAGCTCCTACAATGAGCAGTTCTTC; V gene: TRBV2; clone size: many; J gene: TRBJ2-1; D gene: TRBD2
CDR3 protein: CASSPWTGGMETQYF; CDR3 DNA: TGCGCCAGCAGCCCATGGACAGGGGGGATGGAGACCCAGTACTTC; V gene: TRBV5-1; clone size: many; J gene: TRBJ2-5; D gene: TRBD1